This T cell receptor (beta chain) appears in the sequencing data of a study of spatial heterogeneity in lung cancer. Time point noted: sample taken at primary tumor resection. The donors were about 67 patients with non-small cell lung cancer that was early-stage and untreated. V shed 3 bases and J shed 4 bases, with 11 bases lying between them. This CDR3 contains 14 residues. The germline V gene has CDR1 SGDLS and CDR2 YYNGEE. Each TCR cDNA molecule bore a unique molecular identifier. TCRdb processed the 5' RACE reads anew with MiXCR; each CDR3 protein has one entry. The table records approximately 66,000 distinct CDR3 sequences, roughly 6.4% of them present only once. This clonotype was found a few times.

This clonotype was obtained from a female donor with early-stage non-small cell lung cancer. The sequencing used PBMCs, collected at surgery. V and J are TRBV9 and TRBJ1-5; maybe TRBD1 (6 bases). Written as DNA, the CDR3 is TGTGCCAGCAGCGAAACAGGGTGGAATCAGCCCCAGCATTTT. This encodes CASSETGWNQPQHF.